This is a list of T cell receptor beta chains from one sample in a study of a mutant IDH1 vaccine in newly diagnosed glioma. No antigens are known for them. Sequencing was performed with immunoSEQ multiplex PCR; in TCRdb, only in-frame clones are kept and a portion is missing. The sample shows 70,000 to 100,000 clones, 91% of them seen only once. The sequencing here drew on PBMCs, taken from a glioma patient whose treatment included an IDH1 peptide vaccine. Receptors originate from a woman aged 45 to 65 with glioma. The CDR3 runs from the conserved cysteine through the conserved F or W. The order of the fields is V gene, clone size, D gene, J gene, CDR3 DNA, CDR3 protein. A D gene is named only where the DNA matches it firmly. Size tells how often a clone was seen (once, few, many) or the class of an expanded clone, and some rows leave it out.

V: TRBV10-3; size: NA; D: NA; J: TRBJ1-3; DNA: TGTGCCACCCGACAGTCTGGAAACACCATATATTTT; CDR3: CATRQSGNTIYF
V: TRBV28; size: NA; D: NA; J: TRBJ2-1; DNA: TGTGCCAGCAACGGGGGTTTCCTGGGCGATGAGCAGTTCTTC; CDR3: CASNGGFLGDEQFF
V: TRBV11-3; size: NA; D: NA; J: TRBJ2-1; DNA: TGTGCCAGCAGCTTTACCCGTGGTGGCCGGGGGGAGCAGTTCTTC; CDR3: CASSFTRGGRGEQFF
V: TRBV27; size: NA; D: NA; J: TRBJ2-1; DNA: TGTGCCAGCAGTTTCGGGGAGAGCTGGAATGAGCAGTTCTTC; CDR3: CASSFGESWNEQFF
V: TRBV28; size: NA; D: NA; J: TRBJ2-7; DNA: TGTGCCAGCAGTTTAGTCGGACGGCCGAATTCCTACGAGCAGTACTTC; CDR3: CASSLVGRPNSYEQYF
V: TRBV7-9; size: NA; D: NA; J: TRBJ1-6; DNA: TGTGCCAGCAGCTTAGACCGGGGGAATTCACCCCTCCACTTT; CDR3: CASSLDRGNSPLHF
V: TRBV30; size: NA; D: TRBD1; J: TRBJ1-2; DNA: TGTGCCTGGAGTCATTTTCAGGGGGGATATGGCTACACCTTC; CDR3: CAWSHFQGGYGYTF
V: TRBV7-9; size: NA; D: NA; J: TRBJ2-7; DNA: TGTGCCAGCAGCTTCGAAGGGGGGGGTACCTCCTACGAGCAGTACTTC; CDR3: CASSFEGGGTSYEQYF
V: TRBV5-6; size: once; D: NA; J: TRBJ1-3; DNA: TGTGCCAGCAGCTTGGGATCAGGGGGAAACACCATATATTTT; CDR3: CASSLGSGGNTIYF
V: TRBV28; size: NA; D: TRBD1; J: TRBJ1-2; DNA: TGTGCCAGCAACGTTCCAGGGGGCGCCAATGGCTACACCTTC; CDR3: CASNVPGGANGYTF
V: TRBV27; size: NA; D: NA; J: TRBJ1-6; DNA: TGTGCCAGCAGTCTAAACCTGGGTTCGCCCCTCCACTTT; CDR3: CASSLNLGSPLHF
V: TRBV5-4; size: medium-sized; D: NA; J: TRBJ1-1; DNA: TGTGCCAGCACCCCCGGACAGAACACTGAAGCTTTCTTT; CDR3: CASTPGQNTEAFF
V: TRBV6-5; size: NA; D: NA; J: TRBJ1-1; DNA: TGTGCCAGCAGTTTGGGAGGTCGCAACACTGAAGCTTTCTTT; CDR3: CASSLGGRNTEAFF
V: TRBV27; size: NA; D: TRBD2; J: TRBJ2-7; DNA: TGTGCCAGCAGTACACTAGCGGGAGGTACCGAGCAGTACTTC; CDR3: CASSTLAGGTEQYF
V: TRBV7-9; size: NA; D: TRBD1; J: TRBJ2-1; DNA: TGTGCCAGCAGCTTAGAGACAGGGGGCTCCTACAATGAGCAGTTCTTC; CDR3: CASSLETGGSYNEQFF
V: TRBV12-2; size: NA; D: NA; J: TRBJ2-2; DNA: TGTGCAAGTCGCTTAGACCTCGGACTAGCAGAGAACACCGGGGAGCTGTTTTTT; CDR3: CASRLDLGLAENTGELFF
V: TRBV2; size: NA; D: NA; J: TRBJ2-2; DNA: TGTGCCAGCACCTATGCCGGGGAGCTGTTTTTT; CDR3: CASTYAGELFF
V: TRBV5-1; size: NA; D: TRBD2; J: TRBJ2-5; DNA: TGCGCCAGCAGCCGCGGACTAGCGGGATTACAAGAGACCCAGTACTTC; CDR3: CASSRGLAGLQETQYF
V: TRBV5-1; size: NA; D: NA; J: TRBJ1-3; DNA: TGCGCCAGCAGCTTAGACACGGCTGGAAACACCATATATTTT; CDR3: CASSLDTAGNTIYF
V: TRBV6-5; size: NA; D: TRBD2; J: TRBJ2-1; DNA: TGTGCCAGCAGTTACTCGCCAAGCGGGAGTTACAATGAGCAGTTCTTC; CDR3: CASSYSPSGSYNEQFF
V: TRBV5-1; size: NA; D: TRBD2; J: TRBJ2-2; DNA: TGCGCCAGCAGCTTCCCCGGGAGGGCGAACACCGGGGAGCTGTTTTTT; CDR3: CASSFPGRANTGELFF
V: TRBV10-1; size: NA; D: TRBD2; J: TRBJ2-1; DNA: TGCGCCAGCAGTACCGGGACTAGCGGGGCAATAGAGCAGTTCTTC; CDR3: CASSTGTSGAIEQFF
V: TRBV10-1; size: NA; D: NA; J: TRBJ2-7; DNA: TGCGCCAGCAGTGAGTCTGCGGGCTACGAGCAGTACTTC; CDR3: CASSESAGYEQYF
V: TRBV10-3; size: NA; D: NA; J: TRBJ1-2; DNA: TGTGCCATCAGTGAGCAGGGTTCTACCGGCAACTATGGCTACACCTTC; CDR3: CAISEQGSTGNYGYTF
V: TRBV11-2; size: once; D: TRBD2; J: TRBJ2-5; DNA: TGTGCCAGCAGTTCGCGACTAGCGGGAGGCTCAGAGACCCAGTACTTC; CDR3: CASSSRLAGGSETQYF
V: TRBV5-1; size: NA; D: NA; J: TRBJ1-3; DNA: TGCGCCAGCAGCTTGGACAGGAGCTCTGGAAACACCATATATTTT; CDR3: CASSLDRSSGNTIYF
V: TRBV11-2; size: NA; D: NA; J: TRBJ2-7; DNA: TGTGCCAGCAGCGCAGCCCCCGAGCAGTACTTC; CDR3: CASSAAPEQYF
V: TRBV5-1; size: once; D: TRBD2; J: TRBJ2-7; DNA: TGCGCCAGCAGCTTGGTTGGTAGCGGGAGAGTCACTAGTATATACGAGCAGTACTTC; CDR3: CASSLVGSGRVTSIYEQYF
V: TRBV6-4; size: NA; D: TRBD1; J: TRBJ1-6; DNA: TGTGCCAGCAGTCTCCGGACAGGGGGAGGTTCACCCCTCCACTTT; CDR3: CASSLRTGGGSPLHF
V: TRBV19; size: NA; D: NA; J: TRBJ2-7; DNA: TGTGCCAGTAGTATTTGGGGCAGGGGCAGAGACGAGCAGTACTTC; CDR3: CASSIWGRGRDEQYF
V: TRBV7-2; size: NA; D: NA; J: TRBJ2-7; DNA: TGTGCCAGCAGCTTAGACAGGGTTTGGGGCGAGCAGTACTTC; CDR3: CASSLDRVWGEQYF
V: TRBV28; size: NA; D: TRBD2; J: TRBJ2-7; DNA: TGTGCCAGCAGTGCACTAGCGGGAGTCGTCTACGAGCAGTACTTC; CDR3: CASSALAGVVYEQYF
V: TRBV27; size: NA; D: NA; J: TRBJ2-7; DNA: TGTGCCAGCAGTTTAATGTGGGGACCCTACGAGCAGTACTTC; CDR3: CASSLMWGPYEQYF
V: TRBV18; size: NA; D: NA; J: TRBJ2-1; DNA: TGTGCCAGCTCACCCCCCGGACAGGTGGGGGGAAGCACTGAGCAGTTCTTC; CDR3: CASSPPGQVGGSTEQFF
V: TRBV9; size: NA; D: NA; J: TRBJ2-5; DNA: TGTGCCAGCAGCGTAGGCGGCAGGTCAGGAGAGACCCAGTACTTC; CDR3: CASSVGGRSGETQYF
V: TRBV9; size: once; D: NA; J: TRBJ2-5; DNA: TGTGCCAGCAGCATCCTTGGGAAGCAAGAGACCCAGTACTTC; CDR3: CASSILGKQETQYF
V: TRBV7-2; size: once; D: NA; J: TRBJ2-7; DNA: TGTGCCAGCAGCTTAGGGACGGGCCCCTACGAGCAGTACTTC; CDR3: CASSLGTGPYEQYF
V: TRBV18; size: NA; D: TRBD1; J: TRBJ2-7; DNA: TGTGCCAGCTCAACGGGACAGTACTACGAGCAGTACTTC; CDR3: CASSTGQYYEQYF
V: TRBV6-1; size: few; D: NA; J: TRBJ2-2; DNA: TGTGCCAGCAATATAGCGGTAACGAACACCGGGGAGCTGTTTTTT; CDR3: CASNIAVTNTGELFF
V: TRBV5-6; size: few; D: TRBD2; J: TRBJ2-3; DNA: TGTGCCAGCAGCTTACGGGCGGGAGACACAGATACGCAGTATTTT; CDR3: CASSLRAGDTDTQYF
V: TRBV10-3; size: NA; D: NA; J: TRBJ1-1; DNA: TGTGCCATAAGCGGGACGGGCAACACTGAAGCTTTCTTT; CDR3: CAISGTGNTEAFF
V: TRBV7-2; size: NA; D: NA; J: TRBJ2-7; DNA: TGTGCCAGCAGCTTATGGGGCGGGATGGGGGGCTACGAGCAGTACTTC; CDR3: CASSLWGGMGGYEQYF
V: TRBV5-4; size: NA; D: TRBD1; J: TRBJ2-7; DNA: TGTGCCAGCAGCACCCCCGGGACAGGGACCTACGAGCAGTACTTC; CDR3: CASSTPGTGTYEQYF
V: TRBV7-8; size: NA; D: NA; J: TRBJ1-3; DNA: TGTGCCAGCAGCCCCTTACCCTCTGGAAACACCATATATTTT; CDR3: CASSPLPSGNTIYF
V: TRBV18; size: NA; D: TRBD2; J: TRBJ2-7; DNA: TGTGCCAGCTCACCACGAACTGCGCGGGAGGGCCTAGAGCAGTACTTC; CDR3: CASSPRTAREGLEQYF
V: TRBV7-9; size: NA; D: TRBD2; J: TRBJ2-7; DNA: TGTGCCAGCAGCTTAGGCGGGGGCGAGCAGTACTTC; CDR3: CASSLGGGEQYF
V: TRBV7-9; size: NA; D: TRBD1; J: TRBJ1-5; DNA: TGTGCCAGCAGCTTAGGTGACAGGGGGCGGCATTTT; CDR3: CASSLGDRGRHF
V: TRBV7-2; size: NA; D: TRBD2; J: TRBJ2-1; DNA: TGTGCCAGCAGCCTCCCGTTTAGCGGGAGGTCGGGGAATGAGCAGTTCTTC; CDR3: CASSLPFSGRSGNEQFF
V: TRBV27; size: NA; D: TRBD2; J: TRBJ2-1; DNA: TGTGCCAGCAGCAGGACTAGCGGGAGTTTCAATGAGCAGTTCTTC; CDR3: CASSRTSGSFNEQFF
V: TRBV2; size: NA; D: NA; J: TRBJ1-1; DNA: TGTGCCAGCAGTGGAAGTCTCAAGGTTCGATACACTGAAGCTTTCTTT; CDR3: CASSGSLKVRYTEAFF
V: TRBV10-1; size: NA; D: NA; J: TRBJ2-3; DNA: TGCGCCAGCAGTGAGTACCCGGCGGGAGATACGCAGTATTTT; CDR3: CASSEYPAGDTQYF